Listed below are T cell receptor beta chains from one sample, sequenced in a study of response to subunit inactivated influenza vaccine. Via MiXCR, TCRdb re-called the RT-PCR reads, giving one row per CDR3 protein. The table lists hundreds of thousands of distinct CDR3 sequences, 14% of them singletons. The sequenced sample was PBMCs from blood, obtained around 14 days before vaccination. The receptors originated from a man in his fifties who received an inactivated influenza vaccine. Both conserved end residues are part of each CDR3. Each record gives: V gene, CDR3 protein.

>TRBV7-9
CASSLGVGRYEQYF
>TRBV20-1
CSASRDLQETQYF
>TRBV7-2
CASSLPYGLNTEAFF
>TRBV28
CASSSSGLQVEQYF
>TRBV29-1
CSVETGGLNEQFF
>TRBV28
CASSSRSSSVTDTQYF
>TRBV11-2
CASSFIRSLGGVYNEQFF
>TRBV7-9
CASSLVGPTAQAFF
>TRBV27
CASSSREGGSYEQYF
>TRBV3-1
CASSPSSGRPSSYNEQFF
>TRBV27
CASSFFGFSSYNEQFF
>TRBV30
CAWSVGQTQDTQYF
>TRBV5-1
CASLSGAEQFF
>TRBV6-5
CASSSRVPTNYGYTF
>TRBV12-3/TRBV12-4
CASKPTGSSNQPQHF
>TRBV20-1
CSARVRAQNEQFF
>TRBV7-2
CASSDPWIPGQRYPTTNEKLFF
>TRBV5-1
CASSLADRGDLGYTF
>TRBV7-9
CASSKLTSGSSYNEQFF
>TRBV20-1
CSALSPLAGEQFF
>TRBV28
CASSIYYNEQFF
>TRBV12-3/TRBV12-4
CASTGEITYNEQFF
>TRBV2
CASSPMGARGAQHF
>TRBV5-4
CASSPGRARDTGELFF
>TRBV4-2
CASSHPPGGPGANVLTF
>TRBV6-2/TRBV6-3
CASSSLRGPPDTQYF
>TRBV6-2/TRBV6-3
CASSPGWGSEQYF
>TRBV15
CATSPNRRSTDTQYF
>TRBV27
CASSLTRGSGELFF
>TRBV12-3/TRBV12-4
CASSPLSTHNEQFF
>TRBV12-3/TRBV12-4
CASSAGTVKAYEQYF
>TRBV23-1
CASSHTGTDNYGYTF
>TRBV7-2
CASSLNPWREQYF
>TRBV15
CATSRGGGTQNSPLHF
>TRBV7-2
CASSAGWLEQFF
>TRBV6-1
CATPGPLGFYEQYF
>TRBV6-1
CASSAVGANQPQHF
>TRBV27
CASSLSGGISEQFF
>TRBV20-1
CSAKPSGGIRSGANVLTF
>TRBV12-3/TRBV12-4
CASSFLSTTSEQFF
>TRBV12-3/TRBV12-4
CASTPGTSSTDTQYF
>TRBV2
CASSIGTVSTDTQYF
>TRBV12-3/TRBV12-4
CASSLMGGSGDTQYF
>TRBV12-3/TRBV12-4
CATSSAGGSRGTDTQYF
>TRBV20-1
CSAQGPGNEQFF
>TRBV11-2
CASSQGLYPGHGTDTQYF